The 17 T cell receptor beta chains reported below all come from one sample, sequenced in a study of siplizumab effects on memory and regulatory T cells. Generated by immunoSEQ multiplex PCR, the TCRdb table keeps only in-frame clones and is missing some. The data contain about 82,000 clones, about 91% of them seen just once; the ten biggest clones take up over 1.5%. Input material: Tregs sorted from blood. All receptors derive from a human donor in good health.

CDR3 in DNA: TGTGCCAGCAGCTTGCCCCTAGGCACTGAAGCTTTCTTT. It translates to CASSLPLGTEAFF. The chain joins TRBV5-5 to TRBJ1-1; no clear D gene. Trimming removed 1 base at V and 4 bases at J, with 8 bases between. The CDR3 is 13 residues long. The germline gives CDR1 SGHKS, CDR2 YYEKEE (reference sequence).

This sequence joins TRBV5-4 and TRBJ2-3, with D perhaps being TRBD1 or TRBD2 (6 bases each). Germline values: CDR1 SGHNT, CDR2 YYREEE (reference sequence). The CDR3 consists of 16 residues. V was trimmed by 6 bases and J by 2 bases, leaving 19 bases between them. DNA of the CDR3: TGTGCCAGCACCCGCGACGGGGGCGCGGTCACAGATACGCAGTATTTT. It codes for CASTRDGGAVTDTQYF.

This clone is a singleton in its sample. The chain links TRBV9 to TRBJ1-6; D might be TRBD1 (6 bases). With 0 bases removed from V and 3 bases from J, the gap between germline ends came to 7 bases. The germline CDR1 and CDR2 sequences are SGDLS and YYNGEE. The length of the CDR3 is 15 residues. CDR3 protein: CASSVGGGYNSPLHF. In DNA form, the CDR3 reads TGTGCCAGCAGCGTAGGAGGGGGCTATAATTCACCCCTCCACTTT.

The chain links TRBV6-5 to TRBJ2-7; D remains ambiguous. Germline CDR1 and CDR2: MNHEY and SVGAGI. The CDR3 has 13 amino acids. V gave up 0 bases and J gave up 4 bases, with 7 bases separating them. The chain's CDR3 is CASSYSIGYEQYF. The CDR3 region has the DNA TGTGCCAGCAGTTACTCGATTGGGTACGAGCAGTACTTC.

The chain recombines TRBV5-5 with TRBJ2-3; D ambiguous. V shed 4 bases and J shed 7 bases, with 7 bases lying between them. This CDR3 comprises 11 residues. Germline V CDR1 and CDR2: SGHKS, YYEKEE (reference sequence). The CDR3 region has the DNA TGTGCCAGCAGCGCTCTAAATACGCAGTATTTT. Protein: CASSALNTQYF. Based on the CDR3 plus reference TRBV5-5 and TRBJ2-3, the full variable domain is DAGVTQSPTHLIKTRGQQVTLRCSPISGHKSVSWYQQVLGQGPQFIFQYYEKEERGRGNFPDRFSARQFPNYSSELNVNALLLGDSALYLCASSALNTQYFGPGTRLTVL.

As DNA, the CDR3 is TGTGCCAGCAGTTACGACCCTACGGTTAGGGAGCAGTACTTC. As protein: CASSYDPTVREQYF. The chain links TRBV6-6 to TRBJ2-7; unclear D gene. Germline CDR1 is MNHNY and CDR2 is SVGAGI (reference sequence). Trimming shortened V by 2 bases and J by 7 bases, and 15 bases separated the two germline ends. This CDR3 is built from 14 residues.

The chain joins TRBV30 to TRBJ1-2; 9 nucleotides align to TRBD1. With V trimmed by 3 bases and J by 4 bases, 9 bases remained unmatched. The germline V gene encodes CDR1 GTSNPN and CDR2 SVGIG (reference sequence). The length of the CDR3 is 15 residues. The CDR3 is CAWRGPQTGGYGYTF. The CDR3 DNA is TGTGCCTGGAGAGGACCTCAGACAGGGGGCTATGGCTACACCTTC.

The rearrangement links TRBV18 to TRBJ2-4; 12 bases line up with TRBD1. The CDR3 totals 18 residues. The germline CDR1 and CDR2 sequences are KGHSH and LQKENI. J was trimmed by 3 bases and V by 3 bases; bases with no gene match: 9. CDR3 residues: CASSPPGQGAGGKNIQYF. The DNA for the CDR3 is TGTGCCAGCTCACCTCCGGGACAGGGGGCTGGTGGCAAAAACATTCAGTACTTC.

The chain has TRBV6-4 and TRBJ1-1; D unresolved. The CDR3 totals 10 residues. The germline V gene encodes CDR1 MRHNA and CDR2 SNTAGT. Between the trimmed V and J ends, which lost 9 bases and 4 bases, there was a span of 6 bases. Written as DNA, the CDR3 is TGTGCCAGAGTGTGCACTGAAGCTTTCTTT. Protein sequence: CARVCTEAFF.

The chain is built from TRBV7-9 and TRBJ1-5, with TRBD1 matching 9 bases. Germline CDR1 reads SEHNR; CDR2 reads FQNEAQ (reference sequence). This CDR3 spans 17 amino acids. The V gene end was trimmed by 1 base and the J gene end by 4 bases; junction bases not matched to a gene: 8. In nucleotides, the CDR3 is TGTGCCAGCAGCTTAGACGTAGGTGGGACAGGGAATCAGCCCCAGCATTTT. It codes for CASSLDVGGTGNQPQHF.

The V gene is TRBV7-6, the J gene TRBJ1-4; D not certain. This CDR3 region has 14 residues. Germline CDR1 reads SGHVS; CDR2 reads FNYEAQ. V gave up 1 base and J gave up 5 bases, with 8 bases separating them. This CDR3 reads CASSLDGQNEKLFF. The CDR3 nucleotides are TGTGCCAGCAGCTTAGATGGGCAGAATGAAAAACTGTTTTTT.

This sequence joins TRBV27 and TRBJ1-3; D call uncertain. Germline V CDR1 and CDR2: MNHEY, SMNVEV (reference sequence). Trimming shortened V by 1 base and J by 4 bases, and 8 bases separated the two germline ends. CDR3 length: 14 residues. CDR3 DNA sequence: TGTGCCAGCAGTTTATATGCAGGCGGAAACACCATATATTTT. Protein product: CASSLYAGGNTIYF.

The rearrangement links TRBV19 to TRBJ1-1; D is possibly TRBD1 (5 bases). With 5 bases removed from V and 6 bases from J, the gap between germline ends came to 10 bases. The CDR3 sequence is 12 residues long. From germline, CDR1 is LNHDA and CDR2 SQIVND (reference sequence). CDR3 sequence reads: CASSGGGSEAFF. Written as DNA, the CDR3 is TGTGCCAGTAGTGGGGGTGGGTCTGAAGCTTTCTTT.

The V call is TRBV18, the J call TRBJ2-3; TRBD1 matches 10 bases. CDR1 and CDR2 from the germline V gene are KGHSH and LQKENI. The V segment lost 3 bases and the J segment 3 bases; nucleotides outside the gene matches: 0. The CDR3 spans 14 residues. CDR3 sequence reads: CASSPGQGTDTQYF. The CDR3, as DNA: TGTGCCAGCTCACCGGGACAGGGGACAGATACGCAGTATTTT.

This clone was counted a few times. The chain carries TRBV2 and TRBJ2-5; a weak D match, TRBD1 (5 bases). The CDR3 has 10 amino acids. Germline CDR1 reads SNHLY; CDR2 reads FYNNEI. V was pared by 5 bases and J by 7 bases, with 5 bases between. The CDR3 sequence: CASSRGTQYF. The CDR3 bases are TGTGCCAGCAGTAGGGGGACCCAGTACTTC.

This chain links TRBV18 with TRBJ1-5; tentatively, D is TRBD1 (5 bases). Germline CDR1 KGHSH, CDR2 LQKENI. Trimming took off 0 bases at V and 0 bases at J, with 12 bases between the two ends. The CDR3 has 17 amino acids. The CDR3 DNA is TGTGCCAGCTCACCACCCCTTGGCAGGGATAGCAATCAGCCCCAGCATTTT. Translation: CASSPPLGRDSNQPQHF.

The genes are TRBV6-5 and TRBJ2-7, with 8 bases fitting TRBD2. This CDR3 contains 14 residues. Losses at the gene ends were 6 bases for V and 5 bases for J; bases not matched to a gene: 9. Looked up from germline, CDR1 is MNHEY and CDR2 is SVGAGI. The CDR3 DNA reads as TGTGCCAGCAGCACGACCGGGGGGGCCAACGAGCAGTACTTC. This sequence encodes CASSTTGGANEQYF.